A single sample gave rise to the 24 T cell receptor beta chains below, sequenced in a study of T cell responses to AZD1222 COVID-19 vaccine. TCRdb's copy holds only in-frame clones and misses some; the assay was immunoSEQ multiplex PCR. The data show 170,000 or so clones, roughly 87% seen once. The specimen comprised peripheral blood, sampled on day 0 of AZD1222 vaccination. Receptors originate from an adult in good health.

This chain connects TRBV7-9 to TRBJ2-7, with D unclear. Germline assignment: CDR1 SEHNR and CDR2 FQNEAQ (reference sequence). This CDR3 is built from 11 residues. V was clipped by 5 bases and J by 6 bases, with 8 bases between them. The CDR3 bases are TGTGCCAGCAGCGGAATAGGCGAGCAGTACTTC. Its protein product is CASSGIGEQYF. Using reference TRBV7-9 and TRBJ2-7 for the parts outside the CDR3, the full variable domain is DTGVSQNPRHKITKRGQNVTFRCDPISEHNRLYWYRQTLGQGPEFLTYFQNEAQLEKSRLLSDRFSAERPKGSFSTLEIQRTEQGDSAMYLCASSGIGEQYFGPGTRLTVT.

CDR3 residues: CASSLTRIYNEQFF. CDR3 DNA sequence: TGCGCCAGCAGCTTAACCAGGATTTACAATGAGCAGTTCTTC. This chain joins TRBV5-1 and TRBJ2-1; D ambiguous. Deletions cut 2 bases from V and 4 bases from J, with 10 bases between. This CDR3 has 14 amino acids. Per the germline V gene, CDR1 is SGHRS and CDR2 is YFSETQ.

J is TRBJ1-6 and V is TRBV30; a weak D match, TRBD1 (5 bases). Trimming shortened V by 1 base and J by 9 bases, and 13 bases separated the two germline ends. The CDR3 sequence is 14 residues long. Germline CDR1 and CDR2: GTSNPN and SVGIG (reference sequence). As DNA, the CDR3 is TGTGCCTGGAGTGGACAGCGAAGACTTTCACCCCTCCACTTT. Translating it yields CAWSGQRRLSPLHF.

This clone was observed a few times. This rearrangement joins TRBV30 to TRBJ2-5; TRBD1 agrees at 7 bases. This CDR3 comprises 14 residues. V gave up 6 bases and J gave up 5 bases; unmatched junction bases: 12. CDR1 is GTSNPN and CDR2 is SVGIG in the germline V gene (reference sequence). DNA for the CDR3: TGTGCCTGCCGAGACAGGGCCAAGGGGGAGACCCAGTACTTC. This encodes CACRDRAKGETQYF.

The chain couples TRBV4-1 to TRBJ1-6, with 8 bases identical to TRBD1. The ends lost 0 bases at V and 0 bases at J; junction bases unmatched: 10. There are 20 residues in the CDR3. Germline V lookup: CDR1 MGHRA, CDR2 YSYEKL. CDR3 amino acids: CASSQESRTGLSSYNSPLHF. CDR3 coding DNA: TGCGCCAGCAGCCAAGAGAGCCGGACAGGGCTGAGCTCCTATAATTCACCCCTCCACTTT.

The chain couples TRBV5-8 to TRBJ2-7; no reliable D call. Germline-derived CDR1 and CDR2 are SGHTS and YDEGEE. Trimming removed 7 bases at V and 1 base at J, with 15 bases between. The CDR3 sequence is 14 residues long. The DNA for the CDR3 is TGTGCCAGCGTCCGGAGACGGACGTCCTACGAGCAGTACTTC. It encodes CASVRRRTSYEQYF.

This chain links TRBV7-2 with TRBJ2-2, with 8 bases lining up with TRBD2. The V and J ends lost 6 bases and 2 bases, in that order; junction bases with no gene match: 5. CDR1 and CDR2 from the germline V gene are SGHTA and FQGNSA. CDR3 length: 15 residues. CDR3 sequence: CASRHSGINTGELFF. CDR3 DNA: TGTGCCAGCAGGCATAGCGGGATCAACACCGGGGAGCTGTTTTTT.

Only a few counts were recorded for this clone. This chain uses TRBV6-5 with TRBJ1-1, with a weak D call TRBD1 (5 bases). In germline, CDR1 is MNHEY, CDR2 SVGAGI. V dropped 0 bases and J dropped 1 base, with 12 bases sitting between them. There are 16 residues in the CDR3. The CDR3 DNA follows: TGTGCCAGCAGTTACTCGATGGCAGGGCAGAACACTGAAGCTTTCTTT. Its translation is CASSYSMAGQNTEAFF.

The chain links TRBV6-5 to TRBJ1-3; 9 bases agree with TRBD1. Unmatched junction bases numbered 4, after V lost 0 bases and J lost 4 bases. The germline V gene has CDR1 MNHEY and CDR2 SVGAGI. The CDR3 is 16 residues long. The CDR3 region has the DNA TGTGCCAGCAGTTACTCTACCGGGACAGGGGGAAACACCATATATTTT. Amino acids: CASSYSTGTGGNTIYF.

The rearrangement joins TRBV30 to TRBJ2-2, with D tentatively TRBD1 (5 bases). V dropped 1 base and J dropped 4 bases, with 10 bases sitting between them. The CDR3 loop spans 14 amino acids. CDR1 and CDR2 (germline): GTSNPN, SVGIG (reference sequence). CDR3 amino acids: CAWSEQQGTGELFF. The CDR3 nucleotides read TGTGCCTGGAGTGAACAGCAGGGCACCGGGGAGCTGTTTTTT. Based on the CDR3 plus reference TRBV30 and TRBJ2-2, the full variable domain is SQTIHQWPATLVQPVGSPLSLECTVEGTSNPNLYWYRQAAGRGLQLLFYSVGIGQISSEVPQNLSASRPQDRQFILSSKKLLLSDSGFYLCAWSEQQGTGELFFGEGSRLTVL.

CDR3 amino acids: CASSIGSGAAAGELFF. Written as DNA, the CDR3 is TGTGCCAGCAGCATTGGATCGGGGGCGGCAGCCGGGGAGCTGTTTTTT. V usage is TRBV7-2 and J usage is TRBJ2-2, with D perhaps matching TRBD1 or TRBD2 (6 bases each). The germline V gene encodes CDR1 SGHTA and CDR2 FQGNSA. The germline V and J ends were trimmed by 5 bases and 6 bases, with 19 bases remaining between them. The CDR3 is 16 amino acids.

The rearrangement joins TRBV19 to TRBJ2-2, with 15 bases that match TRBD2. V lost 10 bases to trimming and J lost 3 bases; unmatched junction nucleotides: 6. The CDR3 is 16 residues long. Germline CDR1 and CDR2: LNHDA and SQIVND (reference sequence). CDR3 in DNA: TGTGCCATATCAGGACTAGCGGGAGGGGACACCGGGGAGCTGTTTTTT. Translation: CAISGLAGGDTGELFF.

The CDR3 sequence is CASSIQTNTEAFF. CDR3 in DNA: TGTGCCAGTAGTATACAGACGAACACTGAAGCTTTCTTT. This rearrangement joins TRBV19 to TRBJ1-1; D uncertain. Trimming cost V 2 bases and J 1 base, with 5 bases left between them. The CDR3 is made up of 13 amino acids. In germline, CDR1 is LNHDA, CDR2 SQIVND (reference sequence). The complete variable domain, with remaining parts taken from reference TRBV19 and TRBJ1-1, reads DGGITQSPKYLFRKEGQNVTLSCEQNLNHDAMYWYRQDPGQGLRLIYYSQIVNDFQKGDIAEGYSVSREKKESFPLTVTSAQKNPTAFYLCASSIQTNTEAFFGQGTRLTVV.

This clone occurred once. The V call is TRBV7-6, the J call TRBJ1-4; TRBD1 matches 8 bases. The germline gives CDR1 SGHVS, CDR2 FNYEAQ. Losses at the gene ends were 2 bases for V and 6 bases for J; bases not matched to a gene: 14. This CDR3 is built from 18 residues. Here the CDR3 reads CASSLNPDGQGGDEKLFF. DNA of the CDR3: TGTGCCAGCAGCTTAAACCCCGACGGACAGGGTGGCGATGAAAAACTGTTTTTT.

The CDR3 loop reads CASSLGVAFGANVLTF. The CDR3 DNA reads as TGCGCCAGCAGCTTGGGTGTTGCCTTTGGGGCCAACGTCCTGACTTTC. V and J are TRBV5-1 and TRBJ2-6; unclear D gene. This CDR3 spans 16 amino acids. Trimming pared 0 bases from V and 3 bases from J, leaving 10 bases between. CDR1 SGHRS and CDR2 YFSETQ come from the germline V gene.

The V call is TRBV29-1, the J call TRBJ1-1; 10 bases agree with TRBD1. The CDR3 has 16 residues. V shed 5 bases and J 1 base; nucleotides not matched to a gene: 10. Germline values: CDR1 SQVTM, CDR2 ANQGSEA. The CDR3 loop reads CSVLPLRDRGNTEAFF. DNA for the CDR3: TGCAGCGTTCTCCCCCTCCGGGACAGGGGGAACACTGAAGCTTTCTTT.

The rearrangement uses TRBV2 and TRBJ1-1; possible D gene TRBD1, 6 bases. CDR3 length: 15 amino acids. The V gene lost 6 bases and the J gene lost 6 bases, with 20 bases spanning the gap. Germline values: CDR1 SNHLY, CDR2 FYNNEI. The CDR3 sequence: CASSLKPRGLAEAFF. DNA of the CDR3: TGTGCCAGCAGCCTTAAGCCGCGGGGGCTGGCTGAAGCTTTCTTT.

For the CDR3, the DNA is TGTGCCAGTCAAACAGGGGTAAACACCGGGGAGCTGTTTTTT. It yields the protein CASQTGVNTGELFF. V is TRBV7-3 and J is TRBJ2-2, with TRBD1 identical over 7 bases. Germline V gene sequence: CDR1 SGHTA, CDR2 FQGTGA. Trimming removed 9 bases from V and 2 bases from J; junction bases left unmatched: 6. This CDR3 contains 14 residues.

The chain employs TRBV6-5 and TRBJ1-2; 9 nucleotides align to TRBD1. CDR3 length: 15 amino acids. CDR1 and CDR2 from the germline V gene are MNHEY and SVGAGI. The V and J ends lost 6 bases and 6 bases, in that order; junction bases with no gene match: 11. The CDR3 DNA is TGTGCCAGCAGACCACAGGGGGCGCGTAAAAATGGCTACACCTTC. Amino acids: CASRPQGARKNGYTF.

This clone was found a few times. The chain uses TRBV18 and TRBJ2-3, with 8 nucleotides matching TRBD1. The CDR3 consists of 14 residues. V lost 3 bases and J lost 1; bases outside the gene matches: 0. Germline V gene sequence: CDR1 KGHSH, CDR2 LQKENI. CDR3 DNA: TGTGCCAGCTCACCGGGACAGGGCACAGATACGCAGTATTTT. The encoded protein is CASSPGQGTDTQYF.

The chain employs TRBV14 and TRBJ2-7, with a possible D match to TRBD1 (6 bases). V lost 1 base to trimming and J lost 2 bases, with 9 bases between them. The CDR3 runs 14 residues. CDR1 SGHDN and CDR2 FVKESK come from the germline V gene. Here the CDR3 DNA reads TGTGCCAGCAGCCAAGCGGACAGAACCTACGAGCAGTACTTC. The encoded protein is CASSQADRTYEQYF. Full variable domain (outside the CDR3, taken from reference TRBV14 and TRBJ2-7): EAGVTQFPSHSVIEKGQTVTLRCDPISGHDNLYWYRRVMGKEIKFLLHFVKESKQDESGMPNNRFLAERTGGTYSTLKVQPAELEDSGVYFCASSQADRTYEQYFGPGTRLTVT.

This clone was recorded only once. The CDR3 spells CASSSQGNGGYTF. The DNA for the CDR3 is TGTGCCAGCAGCTCTCAGGGGAACGGTGGCTACACCTTC. The chain recombines TRBV3-1 (or the pseudogene TRBV3-2) with TRBJ1-2, with D tentatively TRBD1 (6 bases). Trimming shortened V by 5 bases and J by 7 bases, and 14 bases separated the two germline ends. The CDR3 is 13 amino acids. CDR1 and CDR2 (germline): LGHDT, YNNKEL (reference sequence).

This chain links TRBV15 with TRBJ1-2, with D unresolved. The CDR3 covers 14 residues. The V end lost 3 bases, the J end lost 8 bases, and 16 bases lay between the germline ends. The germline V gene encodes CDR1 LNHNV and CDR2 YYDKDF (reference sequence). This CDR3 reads CATSSPIINRGYTF. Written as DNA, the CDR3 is TGTGCCACCAGCAGCCCAATTATTAACCGCGGCTACACCTTC.

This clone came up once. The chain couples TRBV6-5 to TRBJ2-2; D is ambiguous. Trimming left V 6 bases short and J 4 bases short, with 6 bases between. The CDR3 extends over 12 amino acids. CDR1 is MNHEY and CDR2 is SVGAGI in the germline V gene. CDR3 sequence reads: CASRSTTGELFF. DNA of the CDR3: TGTGCCAGCAGGAGTACCACCGGGGAGCTGTTTTTT.